This TCR beta chain was captured in a study of control samples from healthy donors and cancer patients. Trimming stripped 0 bases from V and 2 bases from J, with 11 bases between. This CDR3 contains 15 residues. The germline V gene encodes CDR1 SGHDN and CDR2 FVKESK. Assay used: immunoSEQ multiplex PCR; TCRdb lists only in-frame clones, some missing. This sample has roughly 74,000 clones, with 85% to 95% found just once. The rearrangement joins TRBV14 to TRBJ2-7; D remains unclear. The source of this sequence is a woman aged 18-35 years in good health. Sequenced: blood. The CDR3 is CASSQDWPSTYEQYF. DNA of the CDR3: TGTGCCAGCAGCCAAGATTGGCCCTCCACCTACGAGCAGTACTTC.